This is a list of T cell receptor beta chains from one sample in a study of shared clonotypes between healthy human individuals. Libraries were prepared by immunoSEQ multiplex PCR; TCRdb keeps only in-frame clonotypes and omits some of them. The sample carries about 710,000 clones, around 73% recorded once. Sequencing used memory CD4+ T cells sorted from blood. The source of these receptors is a woman aged 25 to 45 in good health. Each CDR3 is given with its conserved first and last residue. D genes are given only for firm matches. Clone size, where shown, is once, few, many, or a class for clones that have expanded.

TRBJ2-3	15	TRBV19	TRBD1	once	TGTGCCAGTAGACGACAGGGGGGTTTGCCAGATACGCAGTATTTT	CASRRQGGLPDTQYF
TRBJ2-7	16	TRBV28	-	-	TGTGCCAGCAGCCCCATCCCCTTTACAGGGACCTATGAGCAGTACTTC	CASSPIPFTGTYEQYF
TRBJ2-1	16	TRBV27	-	-	TGTGCCAGCAGTTTAAGGGTGCCTAGCGTATACAATGAGCAGTTCTTC	CASSLRVPSVYNEQFF
TRBJ2-7	13	TRBV7-8	-	-	TGTGCCAGCGGGGGGCCTGGCGGAAACGAGCAGTACTTC	CASGGPGGNEQYF
TRBJ2-1	16	TRBV7-6	-	-	TGTGCCAGCAGCTTAGAGCAGGCGACAGGTTACAATGAGCAGTTCTTC	CASSLEQATGYNEQFF
TRBJ1-6	12	TRBV28	-	-	TGTGCCAGCAGGGACAGTAATTCACCCCTCCACTTT	CASRDSNSPLHF
TRBJ1-2	14	TRBV11-2	TRBD1	-	TGTGCCAGCAGCTTAGTAGGGGGCGGCTATGGCTACACCTTC	CASSLVGGGYGYTF
TRBJ2-7	16	TRBV6-1	-	few	TGTGCCAGCAGTGAAGCGGTGAGGGAAGGTCTCTACGAGCAGTACTTC	CASSEAVREGLYEQYF
TRBJ1-1	13	TRBV7-7	-	-	TGTGCCAGCAGCTTCAGGGTGAACACTGAAGCTTTCTTT	CASSFRVNTEAFF
TRBJ2-7	14	TRBV5-5	TRBD2	-	TGTGCCAGCAGCGGGGGACTAGCGGACTACGAGCAGTACTTC	CASSGGLADYEQYF
TRBJ2-7	11	TRBV13	-	few	TGTGCCAGCAGCCTGGGTCACGAGCAGTACTTC	CASSLGHEQYF
TRBJ2-5	14	TRBV7-9	-	-	TGTGCCAGCAGCTTAGGGGGGGTCAAAGAGACCCAGTACTTC	CASSLGGVKETQYF
TRBJ2-7	14	TRBV28	TRBD1	-	TGTGCCAGCAGGTCCCCGGGACAGCTTATCGGGCAGTACTTC	CASRSPGQLIGQYF
TRBJ2-7	15	TRBV7-6	-	-	TGTGCCAGCAGCTTAGTGTCCAGGGGTGAATACGAGCAGTACTTC	CASSLVSRGEYEQYF
TRBJ1-5	12	TRBV7-5	-	-	TGTGTCAGAAGCTTACGCTGTCAGCCCCAGCATTTT	CVRSLRCQPQHF
TRBJ1-1	14	TRBV2	-	-	TGTGCCAGCATGGGCCTCGGGGTTAACACTGAAGCTTTCTTT	CASMGLGVNTEAFF
TRBJ1-2	13	TRBV27	-	-	TGTGCCAGCGGACGGACGGCTACCTATGGCTACACCTTC	CASGRTATYGYTF
TRBJ2-2	16	TRBV28	-	-	TGTGCCAGCAGTTTTACTACAGGGTCCGGCACCGGGGAGCTGTTTTTT	CASSFTTGSGTGELFF